Below, one T cell receptor beta chain is given with its context. The data derive from a study of blood T cell repertoires in COVID-19. Source study methods: Nucleated cell number was recorded as an estimate derived from reference gene primer amplification. The assay was immunoSEQ multiplex PCR, and TCRdb's table has in-frame clones only and misses some. The V and J calls and clone size come from that table; D and trimming were worked out from the DNA. The repertoire has about 190,000 clones, just under 85% of them found once; the top ten carry 5% to 6.5%. The J segment lost 4 bases and the V segment lost 0 bases, leaving 4 bases of the junction unmatched. Germline assignment: CDR1 MNHEY and CDR2 SVGEGT. The CDR3 sequence is 16 residues long.

The V and J genes are TRBV6-2 or TRBV6-3 and TRBJ2-3, with 10 bases identical to TRBD2. This receptor was identified in a woman in her 70s with active or convalescent COVID-19. Sample: peripheral blood. This CDR3 reads CASSYSSSGSSDTQYF. In nucleotides, the CDR3 is TGTGCCAGCAGTTACTCGTCTAGCGGGAGCTCAGATACGCAGTATTTT.